The present TCR beta chain was sequenced within a study of regulatory T cells in long-lasting Graves disease. iRepertoire HTBI primers and Arm-PCR of CDR3 regions built TCR beta libraries. TCRdb ran MiXCR on the multiplex PCR reads and lists one entry per CDR3 protein. The table lists approximately 400,000 distinct CDR3 sequences, more than 20% of them singletons, with about 29% in the top ten. This clonotype was counted at least ten times. The antigen is unknown. The time point was: persistent/refractory GD, antithyroid drugs over 5 years with positive TRAb. With RNA extracted from PBMCs as input, the TCR library was made. An endocrinology unit in Xi'an, China, supplied the patients. EDTA tubes collected 9 to 9.5 milliliters of peripheral blood. General study findings and limits: Favored gene segments in persistent disease were TRBV28, TRBJ1-2 and TRBJ2-5.

The CDR3 is made up of 15 amino acids. The germline gives CDR1 SNHLY, CDR2 FYNNEI. V was clipped by 0 bases and J by 7 bases, with 12 bases between them. The receptor's source is a woman aged 40-49 years with Graves disease. Sequenced here: peripheral blood mononuclear cells (PBMCs), sampled when the disease was refractory, from a patient treated with antithyroid drugs. V is TRBV2 and J is TRBJ1-4; D gene unclear. The CDR3 protein is CASSEAGTLSEKLFF. The CDR3 nucleotides are TGTGCCAGCAGTGAAGCCGGTACCCTGAGTGAAAAACTGTTTTTT.